Listed here are 21 T cell receptor beta chains from one sample, sequenced in a study of blood T cell repertoires in COVID-19. The method was immunoSEQ multiplex PCR; TCRdb's version includes in-frame clones alone and lacks a portion of them. The repertoire holds some 400,000 clones, roughly 89% seen once, with about 7% in the top ten. Sequencing was done on a sample of peripheral blood. All receptors come from a man aged 18 to 30 with active or convalescent COVID-19.

This sequence joins TRBV7-6 and TRBJ2-1, with D perhaps matching TRBD2 (7 bases). The CDR3 is 16 amino acids. Looked up from germline, CDR1 is SGHVS and CDR2 is FNYEAQ. The V and J ends lost 5 bases and 5 bases respectively, with 19 bases between them. CDR3 protein: CASSGTRGALNNEQFF. The CDR3 nucleotides are TGTGCCAGCAGCGGGACTCGGGGGGCCCTTAACAATGAGCAGTTCTTC.

The chain has TRBV18 and TRBJ1-5; TRBD1 matches at 8 bases. The V gene's germline CDR1 is KGHSH and CDR2 LQKENI. V shed 4 bases, J shed 6 bases, and the junction held 5 bases outside the gene matches. This CDR3 is 14 amino acids long. CDR3 nucleotides: TGTGCCAGCTCACGAGGACAGGGCGGTCAGCCCCAGCATTTT. This encodes CASSRGQGGQPQHF.

The chain uses TRBV10-3 and TRBJ1-2, with D possibly TRBD1 on 6 matching bases. The CDR3 extends over 14 amino acids. Germline V gene data show CDR1 as ENHRY and CDR2 as SYGVKD. Trimming cost V 0 bases and J 4 bases, with 9 bases left between them. Here the CDR3 reads CAISESQGSYGYTF. The CDR3 DNA follows: TGTGCCATCAGTGAGTCGCAGGGGAGCTATGGCTACACCTTC.

CDR3 amino acids: CASSYTPGQGTDTQYF. CDR3 in DNA: TGTGCCAGCAGTTACACCCCGGGACAGGGCACAGATACGCAGTATTTT. The chain combines TRBV6-6 with TRBJ2-3; 8 positions agree with TRBD1. The CDR3 consists of 16 residues. J gave up 1 base and V 2 bases, and 5 bases lay outside the gene matches. Per germline, CDR1 MNHNY and CDR2 SVGAGI (reference sequence).

The V call is TRBV11-3, the J call TRBJ2-5; D is ambiguous. The germline V and J ends were trimmed by 5 bases and 3 bases, with 7 bases remaining between them. There are 12 residues in the CDR3. Germline lookup yields CDR1 SGHNT and CDR2 YENEEA. DNA for the CDR3: TGTGCCAGCAGCCGACAAGAAGAGACCCAGTACTTC. Protein sequence: CASSRQEETQYF. The whole variable domain, filled in from reference TRBV11-3 and TRBJ2-5, reads EAGVVQSPRYKIIEKKQPVAFWCNPISGHNTLYWYLQNLGQGPELLIRYENEEAVDDSQLPKDRFSAERLKGVDSTLKIQPAELGDSAVYLCASSRQEETQYFGPGTRLLVL.

This chain links TRBV12-5 with TRBJ1-2; the D is unclear. V lost 10 bases and J 4 bases, leaving 13 bases between the germline ends. The CDR3 covers 12 residues. Germline CDR1 and CDR2: LGHNT and FRNRAP. For the CDR3, the DNA is TGTGCTACCCACACCTCACCCTATGGCTACACCTTC. As protein: CATHTSPYGYTF.

This chain joins TRBV28 and TRBJ1-1; no reliable D call. This CDR3 region has 12 residues. Deletions cut 2 bases from V and 5 bases from J, with 6 bases between. Germline V CDR1 and CDR2: MDHEN, SYDVKM. The CDR3 DNA reads as TGTGCCAGCAGTTTAGGAGAAACTGAAGCTTTCTTT. Translation gives CASSLGETEAFF.

Written as DNA, the CDR3 is TGTGCCAGCAGCCAAGAAGAAAGCGGGAGGCCCTCCTACGAGCAGTACTTC. Translation: CASSQEESGRPSYEQYF. The chain couples TRBV4-2 to TRBJ2-7; TRBD2 matches 9 bases. J was trimmed by 0 bases and V by 0 bases; bases with no gene match: 6. Germline V lookup: CDR1 LGHNA, CDR2 YNFKEQ. The CDR3 is made up of 17 amino acids.

The CDR3 here is CAISEPRTGLGYTF. The CDR3 DNA sequence: TGTGCCATCAGTGAACCGAGGACAGGACTAGGCTACACCTTC. The genes are TRBV10-3 and TRBJ1-2; the match to TRBD1 covers 7 bases. The CDR3 spans 14 residues. V was clipped by 3 bases and J by 8 bases; unmatched bases: 9. Germline-derived CDR1 and CDR2 are ENHRY and SYGVKD.

The rearrangement links TRBV19 to TRBJ2-3, with 8 bases matching TRBD2. With V trimmed by 6 bases and J by 6 bases, 11 bases remained unmatched. The CDR3 is made up of 15 amino acids. Germline-derived CDR1 and CDR2 are LNHDA and SQIVND (reference sequence). CDR3 coding DNA: TGTGCCAGTAGACCGTTAGCGGGATCTCTCGATACGCAGTATTTT. Encoded protein: CASRPLAGSLDTQYF.

The rearrangement uses TRBV28 and TRBJ1-5; D remains ambiguous. The CDR3 is 16 amino acids. Between the trimmed V and J ends, which lost 2 bases and 0 bases, there was a span of 11 bases. The germline CDR1 and CDR2 sequences are MDHEN and SYDVKM. The CDR3 nucleotides read TGTGCCAGCAGTTTAATAGACTTGGGTAGCAATCAGCCCCAGCATTTT. It is translated as CASSLIDLGSNQPQHF.

This clone has just one count. The gene calls are TRBV4-1 and TRBJ2-1, with D perhaps TRBD2 (6 bases). Germline lookup yields CDR1 MGHRA and CDR2 YSYEKL. The CDR3 extends over 14 amino acids. Trimming left V 4 bases short and J 8 bases short, with 15 bases between. Written as DNA, the CDR3 is TGCGCCAGCAGCCTTGGGACTCCGGGGGATGAGCAGTTCTTC. This codes for CASSLGTPGDEQFF.

J is TRBJ1-1 and V is TRBV9; D is possibly TRBD1 (6 bases). V was pared by 0 bases and J by 5 bases, with 14 bases between. The CDR3 sequence is 15 residues long. CDR1 is SGDLS and CDR2 is YYNGEE in the germline V gene. The CDR3 is CASSVVGRGRTEAFF. In nucleotides, the CDR3 is TGTGCCAGCAGCGTAGTCGGGAGGGGGAGAACTGAAGCTTTCTTT.

The chain combines TRBV4-1 with TRBJ2-7; no reliable D call. Germline loops: CDR1 MGHRA, CDR2 YSYEKL. The V end was cut by 0 bases, the J end by 4 bases, with 10 bases between. CDR3 size: 14 residues. The CDR3 protein is CASSQEGREYEQYF. CDR3 bases: TGCGCCAGCAGCCAAGAGGGCAGAGAATACGAGCAGTACTTC.

This clone was counted a single time. The V and J genes are TRBV7-2 and TRBJ1-3; 7 bases are a match to TRBD1. J gave up 4 bases and V 3 bases, and 3 bases lay outside the gene matches. This CDR3 is built from 14 residues. Germline V gives CDR1 SGHTA, CDR2 FQGNSA. CDR3 sequence: CASSLGQLGNTIYF. The CDR3, as DNA: TGTGCCAGCAGCTTGGGACAGCTCGGAAACACCATATATTTT.

This clone has just a few counts. The chain links TRBV5-1 to TRBJ1-2; 7 nucleotides agree with TRBD1. The CDR3 contains 16 residues. The V gene end was trimmed by 7 bases and the J gene end by 0 bases; junction bases not matched to a gene: 12. Germline V gene sequence: CDR1 SGHRS, CDR2 YFSETQ. CDR3 amino acids: CASGHDRAPANYGYTF. CDR3 in DNA: TGCGCCAGCGGCCACGACAGGGCTCCAGCTAACTATGGCTACACCTTC. The full variable domain, with the rest looked up from reference TRBV5-1 and TRBJ1-2, is KAGVTQTPRYLIKTRGQQVTLSCSPISGHRSVSWYQQTPGQGLQFLFEYFSETQRNKGNFPGRFSGRQFSNSRSEMNVSTLELGDSALYLCASGHDRAPANYGYTFGSGTRLTVV.

This chain connects TRBV11-2 to TRBJ1-5; D remains unclear. With 1 base removed from V and 1 base from J, the gap between germline ends came to 11 bases. Germline values: CDR1 SGHAT, CDR2 FQNNGV. The CDR3 spans 16 residues. CDR3 amino acids: CASSLVRGKSNQPQHF. The CDR3 DNA reads as TGTGCCAGCAGCTTAGTGCGGGGTAAGAGCAATCAGCCCCAGCATTTT.

The table lists this clone with a count of one. The rearrangement links TRBV21-1 to TRBJ1-5; the D call in the table, TRBD1, was not verified against the DNA. TRBV21-1 is reported as a pseudogene. This CDR3 is 14 amino acids long. CDR3: CASSPPDSHQPQHF. DNA of the CDR3: TGTGCCAGCTCCCCCCCAGACAGCCATCAGCCCCAGCATTTT.

The gene calls are TRBV28 and TRBJ1-5, with a possible D match to TRBD1 (5 bases). This CDR3 is built from 14 residues. The germline gives CDR1 MDHEN, CDR2 SYDVKM. Between the trimmed V and J ends, which lost 6 bases and 4 bases, there was a span of 13 bases. The CDR3 DNA is TGTGCCAGCAGGCGATTTCCAGGGAATCAGCCCCAGCATTTT. Residues: CASRRFPGNQPQHF. Full variable domain (outside the CDR3, taken from reference TRBV28 and TRBJ1-5): DVKVTQSSRYLVKRTGEKVFLECVQDMDHENMFWYRQDPGLGLRLIYFSYDVKMKEKGDIPEGYSVSREKKERFSLILESASTNQTSMYLCASRRFPGNQPQHFGDGTRLSIL.

This chain joins TRBV9 and TRBJ2-7; tentative D call: TRBD2 (5 bases). CDR3 size: 14 residues. Germline-derived CDR1 and CDR2 are SGDLS and YYNGEE. With 4 bases removed from V and 6 bases from J, the gap between germline ends came to 17 bases. The CDR3 DNA sequence: TGTGCCAGCAGCCCGGGGAGCAGTAAGGGCGAGCAGTACTTC. Its translation: CASSPGSSKGEQYF.

The genes are TRBV3-1 (or the pseudogene TRBV3-2) and TRBJ1-6; D remains unclear. This CDR3 has 17 residues. CDR1 is LGHDT, CDR2 YNNKEL, per germline (reference sequence). V gave up 0 bases and J gave up 0 bases, with 9 bases separating them. The CDR3: CASSQDLVHSYNSPLHF. CDR3 DNA sequence: TGTGCCAGCAGCCAAGATCTAGTACACTCCTATAATTCACCCCTCCACTTT.